The present T cell receptor beta chain was sequenced within a study of blood T cells in healthy people across ages. In each sample, at least 7 million PBMCs were isolated. The second PCR ran roughly 7 to 11 cycles with a sample-barcoded 5' primer and J-beta primers. TCRdb fed the 5' RACE reads into MiXCR, producing one record per CDR3 protein. The sample carries some 940,000 distinct CDR3 sequences, about 27% recorded once. Germline lookup yields CDR1 ENHRY and CDR2 SYGVKD. The CDR3 is 15 amino acids. Trimming at V came to 11 bases and at J to 7 bases, leaving 13 bases not matched to a gene. The same specimen was also included in a second study, on T cells of mothers and their children. That paper states: A slight, non-significant increase in overlap was found for related mother-child pairs relative to unrelated pairs. No persistent microchimeric T cell clones were detected at 95 to 100 clones per million clonotypes sensitivity.

This chain joins TRBV10-3 and TRBJ2-2; 10 bases agree with TRBD1. The specimen was blood. The source is a woman aged 40-49 years in good health. DNA of the CDR3: TGTGCCGCCGGCTTTGGGACAGGGGATGTCGGGGAGCTGTTTTTT. Translating it yields CAAGFGTGDVGELFF.